Only one count was recorded for the clone carrying this TCR beta chain. What it recognizes is unknown. The PCR had 60 Vbeta and 13 Jbeta primers. Method: immunoSEQ multiplex PCR; TCRdb's copy keeps in-frame clones and lacks some. Of about 250,000 clones in the sample, around 78% were seen once. The CDR3 is made up of 13 amino acids. V lost 1 base to trimming and J lost 1 base, with 5 bases between them. CDR1 and CDR2 from the germline V gene are SGHDT and YYEEEE. The sample originates from a study of cytomegalovirus exposure and HLA in healthy donors. Across the whole study: Caucasian-associated ancestry cluster membership applied to approximately 81% of around 400 genotyped donors. Points from the study as a whole: It was reported in a later analysis that an Asian-associated ancestry cluster showed fewer N-insertions than the roughly 710-donor mean.

Specimen: PBMCs. This sequence joins TRBV5-6 and TRBJ1-1; no clear D. This TCR was recovered from a boy younger than 18 in good health and CMV-seronegative. The DNA for the CDR3 is TGTGCCAGCAGCTTGCTTCGGAACACTGAAGCTTTCTTT. Translated: CASSLLRNTEAFF.